The TCR beta chain described here comes from a study of control samples from healthy donors and cancer patients (TCRdb year 2020). The library was produced with the immunoSEQ multiplex PCR assay. Held by TCRdb, this immuneACCESS table contains in-frame sequences only and omits some clones. Under half of the omission traces to an unresolved V gene where checked; the cause of the rest is unknown. The sample has 45,000 to 55,000 clones on record, 95% of them singletons. The ten largest clones take up about 2.4% of the sample. A remark on this clone: Its target antigen remains unknown. Base qualities were left out, and no much larger clone turns up one base away.

Counted from cysteine to phenylalanine, this CDR3 has 13 amino acids. Only CDR3 DNA remains: 39 bases, in frame from the first base. V lost 4 bases and J lost 14 bases; the stretch between them is 20 bases long. In the germline V gene, CDR1 corresponds to MDHEN and CDR2 to SYDVKM. Recombination linked TRBV28 to TRBJ1-2; the D segment cannot be called with confidence. The receptor comes from a man aged 25-40 years in good health. Source material: blood. The CDR3 protein is CASSSGPTWPGTF. In nucleotides, the sequence is TGTGCCAGCAGTTCCGGTCCCACGTGGCCGGGGACCTTC.